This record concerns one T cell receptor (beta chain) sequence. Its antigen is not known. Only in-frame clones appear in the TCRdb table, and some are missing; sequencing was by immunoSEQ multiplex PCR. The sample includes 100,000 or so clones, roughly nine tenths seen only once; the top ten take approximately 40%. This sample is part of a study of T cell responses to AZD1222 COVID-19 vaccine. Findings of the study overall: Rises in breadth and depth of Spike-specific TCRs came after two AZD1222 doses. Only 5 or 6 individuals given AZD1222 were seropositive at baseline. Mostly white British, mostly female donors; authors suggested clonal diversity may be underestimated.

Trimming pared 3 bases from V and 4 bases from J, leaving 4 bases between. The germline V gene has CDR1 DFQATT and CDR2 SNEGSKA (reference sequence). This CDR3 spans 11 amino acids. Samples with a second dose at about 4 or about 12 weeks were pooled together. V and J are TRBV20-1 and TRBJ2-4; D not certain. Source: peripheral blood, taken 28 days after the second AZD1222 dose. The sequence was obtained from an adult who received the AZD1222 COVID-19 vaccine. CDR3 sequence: CSASPKNIQYF. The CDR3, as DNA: TGCAGTGCTAGCCCAAAAAACATTCAGTACTTC.